The 30 T cell receptor beta chains presented below share a single source sample, sequenced in a study of T cell responses to AZD1222 COVID-19 vaccine. Assay: immunoSEQ multiplex PCR; the TCRdb copy retains only in-frame clones and omits some. The data show some 130,000 clones, over 85% seen once. The sequences come from peripheral blood, collected 28 days after the second AZD1222 dose. All receptors derive from an adult who received the AZD1222 COVID-19 vaccine.

V usage is TRBV4-1 and J usage is TRBJ1-3; D gene ambiguous. The germline CDR1 and CDR2 sequences are MGHRA and YSYEKL. V shed 4 bases and J shed 4 bases, with 8 bases lying between them. The CDR3 totals 13 residues. DNA of the CDR3: TGCGCCAGCAGCCTTACTAGGGGAAACACCATATATTTT. This codes for CASSLTRGNTIYF.

V and J are TRBV19 and TRBJ1-5; D is perhaps TRBD1 (5 bases). Germline lookup yields CDR1 LNHDA and CDR2 SQIVND (reference sequence). The CDR3 has 15 residues. V shed 7 bases and J shed 1 base, with 14 bases lying between them. DNA for the CDR3: TGTGCCAGTACCCCTGGGACTGCCAGCAATCAGCCCCAGCATTTT. Translating gives CASTPGTASNQPQHF. Supplemented by reference TRBV19 and TRBJ1-5, the full variable domain reads DGGITQSPKYLFRKEGQNVTLSCEQNLNHDAMYWYRQDPGQGLRLIYYSQIVNDFQKGDIAEGYSVSREKKESFPLTVTSAQKNPTAFYLCASTPGTASNQPQHFGDGTRLSIL.

The chain has TRBV29-1 and TRBJ1-5; the D is unclear. The V gene's germline CDR1 is SQVTM and CDR2 ANQGSEA. Trimming removed 2 bases at V and 5 bases at J, with 16 bases between. CDR3 length: 15 residues. The CDR3 DNA sequence: TGCAGCGTTGAATACCCCCCCCCGGATTATCAGCCCCAGCATTTT. Its protein product is CSVEYPPPDYQPQHF. The whole variable domain, remainder taken from reference TRBV29-1 and TRBJ1-5, is SAVISQKPSRDICQRGTSLTIQCQVDSQVTMMFWYRQQPGQSLTLIATANQGSEATYESGFVIDKFPISRPNLTFSTLTVSNMSPEDSSIYLCSVEYPPPDYQPQHFGDGTRLSIL.

The chain has TRBV28 and TRBJ1-6, with a possible D match to TRBD1 (5 bases). The CDR3 spans 14 residues. Deletions cut 0 bases from V and 7 bases from J, with 7 bases between. Germline V lookup: CDR1 MDHEN, CDR2 SYDVKM. The CDR3 reads CASSLWSGNSPLHF. The DNA of the CDR3 is TGTGCCAGCAGTTTATGGTCAGGGAATTCACCCCTCCACTTT.

The V gene is TRBV27, the J gene TRBJ1-5; D is perhaps TRBD1 (6 bases). V gave up 2 bases and J gave up 6 bases, with 11 bases separating them. The CDR3 is 14 residues long. Germline CDR1 and CDR2: MNHEY and SMNVEV (reference sequence). CDR3 coding DNA: TGTGCCAGCAGTTTAGGGGGGGCCGGTCAGCCCCAGCATTTT. Translated, it gives CASSLGGAGQPQHF.

This chain connects TRBV28 to TRBJ1-4, with 10 bases that match TRBD1. The CDR3 has 15 residues. The junction had 6 bases not matched to a gene; V was cut back by 4 bases and J by 7 bases. Germline V gives CDR1 MDHEN, CDR2 SYDVKM. For the CDR3, the DNA is TGTGCCAGCAGTTCCCAGACAGGGGGCGGTGAAAAACTGTTTTTT. It specifies CASSSQTGGGEKLFF. The entire variable domain, with the rest obtained from reference TRBV28 and TRBJ1-4, is as follows: DVKVTQSSRYLVKRTGEKVFLECVQDMDHENMFWYRQDPGLGLRLIYFSYDVKMKEKGDIPEGYSVSREKKERFSLILESASTNQTSMYLCASSSQTGGGEKLFFGSGTQLSVL.

The J gene is TRBJ1-5, the V gene TRBV19, with D uncertain. Per the germline V gene, CDR1 is LNHDA and CDR2 is SQIVND (reference sequence). The CDR3 consists of 12 residues. The ends were cut back, 9 bases at V and 6 bases at J, with 12 bases in the middle. The CDR3 nucleotides read TGTGCCAGCTCTCTAGGTTTTCAGCCCCAGCATTTT. This translates into CASSLGFQPQHF.

This clone was seen once. This chain connects TRBV29-1 to TRBJ2-7; 11 bases map to TRBD2. Germline CDR1 reads SQVTM; CDR2 reads ANQGSEA. The V and J ends lost 4 bases and 3 bases, in that order; junction bases with no gene match: 5. The CDR3 covers 14 residues. CDR3 loop: CSVGLAGGDYEQYF. The DNA of the CDR3 is TGCAGCGTTGGCCTAGCGGGGGGCGACTACGAGCAGTACTTC.

The genes are TRBV7-3 and TRBJ1-2, with D perhaps matching TRBD1 (6 bases). The CDR3 has 12 residues. V was cut by 2 bases and J by 10 bases, with 11 bases left in between. Germline CDR1 and CDR2: SGHTA and FQGTGA. CDR3 residues: CASSLYQGPYTF. CDR3 nucleotide sequence: TGTGCCAGCAGCTTATATCAGGGGCCCTACACCTTC.

V and J are TRBV18 and TRBJ1-4, with D perhaps matching TRBD1 (6 bases). Per germline, CDR1 KGHSH and CDR2 LQKENI. CDR3 length: 17 residues. Deletions cut 1 base from V and 4 bases from J, with 16 bases between. The CDR3 sequence is CASSPLTGARGNEKLFF. In DNA, the CDR3 is TGTGCCAGCTCACCACTTACGGGGGCGAGGGGTAATGAAAAACTGTTTTTT.

CDR3 residues: CATQGAQYNEQFF. Here the CDR3 DNA reads TGTGCCACCCAAGGGGCGCAGTACAATGAGCAGTTCTTC. The chain combines TRBV7-9 with TRBJ2-1; D is possibly TRBD1 (5 bases). From germline, CDR1 is SEHNR and CDR2 FQNEAQ (reference sequence). This CDR3 has 13 amino acids. V was pared by 10 bases and J by 4 bases, with 14 bases between.

V gene TRBV19 combines with J gene TRBJ1-2, with TRBD1 matching 8 bases. V trimming: 5 bases; J trimming: 2 bases; junction bases outside the gene matches: 7. Germline CDR1 reads LNHDA; CDR2 reads SQIVND (reference sequence). The CDR3 sequence is 15 residues long. In nucleotides, the CDR3 is TGTGCCAGTAGTCAGTCTTACAGGGGGAACTATGGCTACACCTTC. It encodes CASSQSYRGNYGYTF.

The chain carries TRBV14 and TRBJ2-5; D possibly corresponds to TRBD1 (6 bases). The germline V gene has CDR1 SGHDN and CDR2 FVKESK. V dropped 5 bases and J dropped 11 bases, with 18 bases sitting between them. The CDR3 extends over 13 amino acids. CDR3 nucleotides: TGTGCCAGCAGCTGCCAGGGGTCTAGCAGTCAGTACTTC. Its translation: CASSCQGSSSQYF.

The chain has TRBV6-1 and TRBJ2-5; 8 positions agree with TRBD1. Germline V gene sequence: CDR1 MNHNS, CDR2 SASEGT. The V segment lost 0 bases and the J segment 5 bases; nucleotides outside the gene matches: 14. The CDR3 has 18 residues. The CDR3 sequence is CASSEAAVAGGFGETQYF. DNA of the CDR3: TGTGCCAGCAGTGAAGCGGCGGTGGCAGGGGGCTTTGGGGAGACCCAGTACTTC.

V usage is TRBV3-1 (or the pseudogene TRBV3-2) and J usage is TRBJ2-5; D gene unclear. CDR1 LGHDT and CDR2 YNNKEL come from the germline V gene (reference sequence). The CDR3 is made up of 14 amino acids. Trimming shortened V by 2 bases and J by 5 bases, and 12 bases separated the two germline ends. Here the CDR3 reads CASSQYGSAETQYF. The CDR3 DNA reads TGTGCCAGCAGCCAATACGGATCGGCGGAGACCCAGTACTTC.

This chain links TRBV20-1 with TRBJ1-1; 10 nucleotides line up with TRBD1. This CDR3 contains 15 residues. Germline CDR1 reads DFQATT; CDR2 reads SNEGSKA (reference sequence). Losses at the gene ends were 5 bases for V and 2 bases for J; bases not matched to a gene: 8. In DNA, the CDR3 is TGCAGTGCTGGTGCCGGGACAGGGGTAAACACTGAAGCTTTCTTT. Encoded protein: CSAGAGTGVNTEAFF.

This clone was counted once. The chain carries TRBV28 and TRBJ1-5, with D possibly being TRBD1 (6 bases). Germline V gene lookup returns CDR1 MDHEN and CDR2 SYDVKM. V lost 6 bases to trimming and J lost 0 bases, with 21 bases between them. The CDR3 loop spans 18 amino acids. The CDR3 DNA follows: TGTGCCAGCAGCCCATCCTTCGGACAGAAAGATAGCAATCAGCCCCAGCATTTT. This gives the protein CASSPSFGQKDSNQPQHF. The variable domain in full, with the rest retrieved from reference TRBV28 and TRBJ1-5, is DVKVTQSSRYLVKRTGEKVFLECVQDMDHENMFWYRQDPGLGLRLIYFSYDVKMKEKGDIPEGYSVSREKKERFSLILESASTNQTSMYLCASSPSFGQKDSNQPQHFGDGTRLSIL.

J is TRBJ2-3 and V is TRBV5-4, with D unresolved. The length of the CDR3 is 14 residues. Trimming shortened V by 4 bases and J by 0 bases, and 9 bases separated the two germline ends. CDR1 and CDR2 (germline): SGHNT, YYREEE (reference sequence). The CDR3 DNA is TGTGCCAGCAGCCAATTGACCAGCACAGATACGCAGTATTTT. It is translated as CASSQLTSTDTQYF.

The chain is built from TRBV7-2 and TRBJ1-5, with D perhaps TRBD1 (5 bases). The CDR3 runs 15 residues. Germline CDR1 is SGHTA and CDR2 is FQGNSA. The germline V and J ends were trimmed by 4 bases and 2 bases, with 12 bases remaining between them. The CDR3 bases are TGTGCCAGCAGCTCCCAGAGGGGCGGCAATCAGCCCCAGCATTTT. It is translated as CASSSQRGGNQPQHF.

The chain uses TRBV20-1 and TRBJ1-2; D uncertain. Germline assignment: CDR1 DFQATT and CDR2 SNEGSKA (reference sequence). Trimming removed 5 bases at V and 4 bases at J, with 14 bases between. This CDR3 is 13 amino acids long. CDR3 in DNA: TGCAGTGCTGGTGAAGACTTATCCTATGGCTACACCTTC. Translation gives CSAGEDLSYGYTF.

This clone has a single count. The chain uses TRBV19 and TRBJ1-1; D is possibly TRBD1 (6 bases). This CDR3 has 13 amino acids. The germline V gene has CDR1 LNHDA and CDR2 SQIVND (reference sequence). Deletions cut 6 bases from V and 0 bases from J, with 8 bases between. CDR3 loop: CASSDRLNTEAFF. The CDR3 DNA follows: TGTGCCAGTAGCGACAGGTTGAACACTGAAGCTTTCTTT.

The DNA of the CDR3 is TGTGCCAGCAGCGGACACGGGGCTGGAAACACCATATATTTT. This sequence encodes CASSGHGAGNTIYF. The V gene is TRBV7-8, the J gene TRBJ1-3; a possible D gene is TRBD1 (5 bases). The CDR3 contains 14 residues. Between the trimmed V and J ends, which lost 5 bases and 2 bases, there was a span of 10 bases. Germline lookup yields CDR1 SGHVS and CDR2 FQNEAQ.

The rearrangement links TRBV28 to TRBJ1-4; D is possibly TRBD1 (5 bases). V was cut by 2 bases and J by 5 bases, with 12 bases left in between. Germline V gives CDR1 MDHEN, CDR2 SYDVKM. The CDR3 extends over 15 amino acids. The CDR3: CASSLTPGVNEKLFF. The DNA of the CDR3 is TGTGCCAGCAGTTTAACCCCGGGGGTAAATGAAAAACTGTTTTTT.

The chain recombines TRBV19 with TRBJ2-1; a weak D match, TRBD1 (5 bases). Trimming shortened V by 6 bases and J by 1 base, and 7 bases separated the two germline ends. The germline CDR1 and CDR2 sequences are LNHDA and SQIVND (reference sequence). CDR3 size: 13 residues. The CDR3 DNA reads TGTGCCAGTAGAAAGGGGTCCTACAATGAGCAGTTCTTC. As protein: CASRKGSYNEQFF.

This chain joins TRBV6-5 and TRBJ1-1; TRBD1 might be the D (6 bases). In germline, CDR1 is MNHEY, CDR2 SVGAGI. This CDR3 spans 16 amino acids. V gave up 0 bases and J gave up 5 bases, with 16 bases separating them. DNA for the CDR3: TGTGCCAGCAGTTACTCTGCGGGGGGGCCGGGGACTGAAGCTTTCTTT. Protein: CASSYSAGGPGTEAFF.

J is TRBJ2-1 and V is TRBV30; D is unresolved. The V end lost 3 bases, the J end lost 0 bases, and 12 bases lay between the germline ends. CDR3 length: 15 amino acids. Looked up from germline, CDR1 is GTSNPN and CDR2 is SVGIG (reference sequence). The CDR3 loop is CAWSLGPSSYNEQFF. Written as DNA, the CDR3 is TGTGCCTGGAGCCTCGGTCCGAGCTCCTACAATGAGCAGTTCTTC.

This chain joins TRBV5-4 and TRBJ1-1; no firm D call. V gave up 1 base and J gave up 0 bases, with 7 bases separating them. The germline gives CDR1 SGHNT, CDR2 YYREEE (reference sequence). The CDR3 is 14 amino acids. This CDR3 is CASSLRFVNTEAFF. Here the CDR3 DNA reads TGTGCCAGCAGCTTGCGCTTTGTGAACACTGAAGCTTTCTTT. Looking up the rest from reference TRBV5-4 and TRBJ1-1 gives the full variable domain: ETGVTQSPTHLIKTRGQQVTLRCSSQSGHNTVSWYQQALGQGPQFIFQYYREEENGRGNFPPRFSGLQFPNYSSELNVNALELDDSALYLCASSLRFVNTEAFFGQGTRLTVV.

This clone was counted once. This chain links TRBV9 with TRBJ1-2, with TRBD1 as a possible D gene (6 bases). The V gene lost 5 bases and the J gene lost 4 bases, with 18 bases spanning the gap. Germline loops: CDR1 SGDLS, CDR2 YYNGEE. This CDR3 is built from 15 residues. In DNA, the CDR3 is TGTGCCAGCAGTTATTTTGCGACAGGATTCTATGGCTACACCTTC. Its protein is CASSYFATGFYGYTF.

The chain links TRBV2 to TRBJ2-5; 12 bases match TRBD2. There are 16 residues in the CDR3. Germline assignment: CDR1 SNHLY and CDR2 FYNNEI. V gave up 4 bases and J gave up 6 bases; unmatched junction bases: 9. In nucleotides, the CDR3 is TGTGCCAGCAGTGCCCTTCTAGCGGGGGGGCCGCAGACCCAGTACTTC. Protein: CASSALLAGGPQTQYF.

The chain joins TRBV7-2 to TRBJ2-7; possibly TRBD1 or TRBD2 for D (5 bases each). The germline V gene has CDR1 SGHTA and CDR2 FQGNSA. This CDR3 has 14 amino acids. V dropped 1 base and J dropped 5 bases, with 12 bases sitting between them. DNA of the CDR3: TGTGCCAGCAGCTTAGGGGACCCAAGGAACGAGCAGTACTTC. This codes for CASSLGDPRNEQYF.